This is a list of T cell receptor beta chains from one sample in a study of T cell repertoires in cytomegalovirus infection. TCRdb ran MiXCR on the reads and lists one entry per CDR3 protein. The sample shows about 890,000 distinct CDR3 sequences, roughly 31% of them seen only once. The antigens these receptors bind are not known. This specimen was cultured CD8+ T cells from PBMCs, taken from culture after CMV antigen stimulation. These receptors were obtained from a human donor in good health (CMV status not recorded). Some clones in this sample may be carry-over from other donors' samples. CDR3s include the opening cysteine and the closing phenylalanine or tryptophan. A D gene is named only where the DNA matches it firmly. Clone size is given for some rows only: seen once, a few or many times, or a class if the clone is expanded.

v_gene: TRBV7-9; j_gene: TRBJ1-2; len: 17; abundance: -; d_gene: -; CDR3nt: TGTGCCAGCAGCTCGGCTGATTCCCCCCTTCACCGATATGGCTACACCTTC; CDR3aa: CASSSADSPLHRYGYTF
v_gene: TRBV7-9; j_gene: TRBJ2-1; len: 22; abundance: many; d_gene: TRBD2; CDR3nt: TGTGCCAGCAGCTCACCCCAAAATCCGGGACTAGCGGGGGACCGCTCCTACAATGAGCAGTTCTTC; CDR3aa: CASSSPQNPGLAGDRSYNEQFF
v_gene: TRBV7-9; j_gene: TRBJ2-2; len: 19; abundance: few; d_gene: TRBD2; CDR3nt: TGTGCCAGCAGCTTAAGGCCGGGACTAGTTATCGGGGACACCGGGGAGCTGTTTTTT; CDR3aa: CASSLRPGLVIGDTGELFF
v_gene: TRBV7-8; j_gene: TRBJ2-1; len: 12; abundance: few; d_gene: -; CDR3nt: TGTGCGACCTTTCCAATTCTCAATGAGCAGTTCTTC; CDR3aa: CATFPILNEQFF
v_gene: TRBV11-1; j_gene: TRBJ2-2; len: 17; abundance: -; d_gene: -; CDR3nt: TGTGCCAGCAGCTTAGCAGGGGCCGCCGCGGACACCGGGGAGCTGTTTTTT; CDR3aa: CASSLAGAAADTGELFF
v_gene: TRBV12-5; j_gene: TRBJ1-1; len: 12; abundance: -; d_gene: -; CDR3nt: TGTGCTAGTGGTTTGTCCCCGGCTGAAGCTTTCTTT; CDR3aa: CASGLSPAEAFF
v_gene: TRBV4-1; j_gene: TRBJ1-1; len: 15; abundance: few; d_gene: TRBD1; CDR3nt: TGCGCCAGCAGCCTCACGACAGGGGTGAACACTGAAGCTTTCTTT; CDR3aa: CASSLTTGVNTEAFF
v_gene: TRBV6-1; j_gene: TRBJ1-1; len: 11; abundance: few; d_gene: -; CDR3nt: TGTGCTGCACGGTGGCGCACTGAAGCTTTCTTT; CDR3aa: CAARWRTEAFF
v_gene: TRBV28; j_gene: TRBJ1-5; len: 14; abundance: few; d_gene: -; CDR3nt: TGTGCCAGCAGTGCTACAGGCTACAATCAGCCCCAGCATTTT; CDR3aa: CASSATGYNQPQHF
v_gene: TRBV7-4; j_gene: TRBJ2-5; len: 14; abundance: -; d_gene: -; CDR3nt: TGTGCCAGCAGCTCCCCAGGAGCGCGGGAGACCCAGTACTTC; CDR3aa: CASSSPGARETQYF
v_gene: TRBV4-1; j_gene: TRBJ2-5; len: 13; abundance: -; d_gene: -; CDR3nt: TGCGCCAGCAGTCAAGACGGGGGTAAGACCCAGTACTTC; CDR3aa: CASSQDGGKTQYF
v_gene: TRBV7-9; j_gene: TRBJ2-1; len: 14; abundance: -; d_gene: -; CDR3nt: TGTGCCAGCAGGAACAACGGACAGTCCAATGAGCAGTTCTTC; CDR3aa: CASRNNGQSNEQFF
v_gene: TRBV25-1; j_gene: TRBJ2-1; len: 20; abundance: -; d_gene: -; CDR3nt: TGTGCCAGCCCAGTTTTGATGGAAGGGTCCACAGGGTGGATTGACAATGAGCAGTTCTTC; CDR3aa: CASPVLMEGSTGWIDNEQFF
v_gene: TRBV19; j_gene: TRBJ1-2; len: 15; abundance: -; d_gene: TRBD1; CDR3nt: TGTGCCAGTAGGCCTGCCTCACAGGGGAACTATGGCTACACCTTC; CDR3aa: CASRPASQGNYGYTF